These 28 T cell receptor beta chains share one sample of origin, sequenced in a study of glioma-infiltrating T cells. TCR alpha and beta CDR3 regions were amplified from RNA using iRepertoire nested multiplex PCR. TCRdb reprocessed the multiplex PCR reads with MiXCR, giving one entry per CDR3 protein. The table includes around 100,000 distinct CDR3 sequences, around 29% detected once. Sequencing input: glioma tissue, nonneoplastic brain tissue, or PBMCs (not recorded which). The receptor set was obtained from a human donor with low-grade glioma or glioblastoma, undergoing nonglioma brain surgery, or in good health (not recorded which).

This clonotype was counted many times. The gene calls are TRBV4-3 and TRBJ2-7, with unresolved D. Trimming took 0 bases from V and 0 from J, leaving 18 bases between them. Germline V gene lookup returns CDR1 LGHNA and CDR2 YSLEER. The CDR3 is made up of 18 amino acids. The DNA for the CDR3 is TGCGCCAGCAGCCAAGATCTCTTTTCCGCCGTGACCTCCTACGAGCAGTACTTC. It specifies CASSQDLFSAVTSYEQYF.

This clonotype has a handful of counts. The V and J genes are TRBV14 and TRBJ1-4; no definite D call. The CDR3 is made up of 14 amino acids. Germline CDR1 reads SGHDN; CDR2 reads FVKESK. V was cut by 4 bases and J by 5 bases, with 11 bases left in between. The CDR3 region is CASSRAQLNEKLFF. In DNA form, the CDR3 reads TGTGCCAGCAGCCGTGCACAGTTGAATGAAAAACTGTTTTTT.

There are many counts of this clonotype. The chain combines TRBV14 with TRBJ1-6; D ambiguous. V lost 1 base and J lost 10, with 11 bases in between. This CDR3 comprises 14 residues. Germline CDR1 SGHDN, CDR2 FVKESK. CDR3 amino acids: CASSQGYSRSPLHF. CDR3 nucleotides: TGTGCCAGCAGCCAAGGGTATAGTAGGTCACCCCTCCACTTT.

This chain uses TRBV20-1 with TRBJ2-5, with a weak D call TRBD2 (5 bases). CDR1 DFQATT and CDR2 SNEGSKA come from the germline V gene (reference sequence). The V end lost 6 bases, the J end lost 2 bases, and 16 bases lay between the germline ends. This CDR3 spans 14 amino acids. The CDR3 DNA sequence: TGCAGTGCCCCGCCTGGCGGGCCTCAAGAGACCCAGTACTTC. As protein: CSAPPGGPQETQYF.

This clonotype was detected ten times or more. The V call is TRBV7-9, the J call TRBJ2-3, with no clear D. The CDR3 covers 15 residues. Germline V gene lookup returns CDR1 SEHNR and CDR2 FQNEAQ (reference sequence). Trimming took 4 bases from V and 0 from J, leaving 11 bases between them. CDR3 in amino acids: CASSWSTLSTDTQYF. For the CDR3, the DNA is TGTGCCAGCAGCTGGTCCACCCTTAGCACAGATACGCAGTATTTT.

A remark on this clonotype: A clone one base away is much larger, so this may be a read error. J is TRBJ2-5 and V is TRBV6-1, with D perhaps matching TRBD1 (5 bases). This CDR3 is 15 amino acids long. CDR1 is MNHNS, CDR2 SASEGT, per germline. The ends were cut back, 2 bases at V and 2 bases at J, with 12 bases in the middle. The CDR3 DNA follows: TGTGCCAGCAGTGAATGGGGCAGCCTGCAAGAGACCCAGTACTTC. It yields the protein CASSEWGSLQETQYF.

This clonotype was counted many times. The chain has TRBV20-1 and TRBJ1-3; maybe TRBD1 (5 bases). The germline CDR1 and CDR2 sequences are DFQATT and SNEGSKA (reference sequence). V lost 6 bases and J 1 base, leaving 10 bases between the germline ends. The CDR3 runs to 13 residues. As DNA, the CDR3 is TGCAGTGCAACGACAGATTCTGGAAACACCATATATTTT. It translates to CSATTDSGNTIYF.

This clonotype was recorded many times. The chain uses TRBV18 and TRBJ1-5; 10 nucleotides line up with TRBD1. CDR1 and CDR2 (germline): KGHSH, LQKENI. The CDR3 has 17 residues. With 5 bases clipped from V and 6 bases from J, the junction kept 13 bases outside the gene matches. The CDR3: CASSSVNRDRGGQPQHF. The CDR3, as DNA: TGTGCCAGCTCATCCGTAAACCGGGACAGGGGAGGTCAGCCCCAGCATTTT.

This clonotype was found a few times. The chain uses TRBV7-9 and TRBJ2-1; unclear D gene. V lost 6 bases, J lost 8 bases, and 11 bases lay in between. The CDR3 length is 12 residues. Looked up from germline, CDR1 is SEHNR and CDR2 is FQNEAQ (reference sequence). The CDR3 is CASRSSGHEQFF. The DNA of the CDR3 is TGTGCCAGCAGGTCCTCTGGCCATGAGCAGTTCTTC.

The chain combines TRBV11-2 with TRBJ2-7; a weak D match, TRBD2 (6 bases). This CDR3 region has 13 residues. Trimming shortened V by 8 bases and J by 3 bases, and 14 bases separated the two germline ends. Germline V lookup: CDR1 SGHAT, CDR2 FQNNGV. The CDR3 here is CASSGGANYEQYF. DNA of the CDR3: TGTGCCAGCTCGGGCGGGGCTAACTACGAGCAGTACTTC.

This clonotype was counted a few times. The gene calls are TRBV4-1 and TRBJ1-2; 9 nucleotides align to TRBD1. The CDR3 is 15 amino acids. Germline V gene lookup returns CDR1 MGHRA and CDR2 YSYEKL. J gave up 2 bases and V 1 base, and 2 bases lay outside the gene matches. The CDR3 nucleotides are TGCGCCAGCAGCCAAGGACAGGGGGTCAACTATGGCTACACCTTC. This translates into CASSQGQGVNYGYTF.

This clonotype occurred many times. This chain connects TRBV28 to TRBJ1-2; TRBD1 might be the D (5 bases). Germline V gene lookup returns CDR1 MDHEN and CDR2 SYDVKM. V dropped 8 bases and J dropped 4 bases, with 11 bases sitting between them. The CDR3 runs 12 residues. This CDR3 reads CASVGGFYGYTF. Here the CDR3 DNA reads TGTGCCAGCGTTGGGGGATTCTATGGCTACACCTTC.

Remarks on this clonotype: Since a much larger clone is just one base distant, this may be a read error. The chain combines TRBV20-1 with TRBJ2-7; 7 positions agree with TRBD2. Looked up from germline, CDR1 is DFQATT and CDR2 is SNEGSKA (reference sequence). The CDR3 is made up of 14 amino acids. The CDR3 sequence is CSAREGTTLGERYF. Here the CDR3 DNA reads TGCAGTGCTAGAGAGGGGACTACTTTGGGCGAGCGGTACTTC.

V gene TRBV7-8 combines with J gene TRBJ1-3; unclear D gene. The V end lost 4 bases, the J end lost 2 bases, and 15 bases lay between the germline ends. CDR3 size: 16 residues. Germline V gene data show CDR1 as SGHVS and CDR2 as FQNEAQ. The CDR3 bases are TGTGCCAGCAGCTCCGAGGTTCGGCGACCTGGAAACACCATATATTTT. Its protein product is CASSSEVRRPGNTIYF.

Only a few counts were recorded for this clonotype. This chain's CDR3 is CASSPGSSYEQYF. In DNA form, the CDR3 reads TGTGCCAGCTCACCGGGCAGTTCCTACGAGCAGTACTTC. V and J are TRBV18 and TRBJ2-7; D not resolved. Germline assignment: CDR1 KGHSH and CDR2 LQKENI. Deletions cut 3 bases from V and 1 base from J, with 7 bases between. CDR3 length equals 13 residues.

There are a few counts of this clonotype. This sequence joins TRBV3-1 and TRBJ2-1; D might be TRBD2 (6 bases). The CDR3 loop spans 15 amino acids. CDR1 and CDR2 (germline): LGHDT, YNNKEL (reference sequence). V lost 1 base, J lost 0 bases, and 7 bases lay in between. The CDR3 spells CASSQVGGSYNEQFF. CDR3 nucleotides: TGTGCCAGCAGCCAAGTGGGGGGCTCCTACAATGAGCAGTTCTTC.

Notes on this clonotype: A much larger clone lies a single base off, so this may be a read error. The rearrangement joins TRBV6-2 or TRBV6-3 to TRBJ1-5; possibly TRBD1 for D (6 bases). The CDR3 extends over 14 amino acids. Germline CDR1 MNHEY, CDR2 SVGEGT. The CDR3 protein is CTSSPDRRNQPQHF. The CDR3 DNA sequence: TGTACCAGCAGCCCCGACAGGAGAAATCAGCCCCAGCATTTT.

Of note for this clonotype: It may be a read error: a sequence one base away is much more abundant. V and J are TRBV24-1 and TRBJ2-5; D assignment may be TRBD1 or TRBD2 (5 bases each). CDR1 is KGHDR and CDR2 is SFDVKD in the germline V gene. CDR3 length: 13 amino acids. The germline V and J ends were trimmed by 3 bases and 7 bases, with 11 bases remaining between them. The CDR3 here is CATSDAIGTTQYF. The DNA for the CDR3 is TGTGCCACCAGTGATGCGATAGGGACGACCCAGTACTTC.

This clonotype was found many times. The chain carries TRBV20-1 and TRBJ2-2; TRBD2 aligns across 7 bases. The J segment lost 2 bases and the V segment lost 3 bases, leaving 6 bases of the junction unmatched. The germline V gene encodes CDR1 DFQATT and CDR2 SNEGSKA (reference sequence). CDR3 length: 15 residues. CDR3 in DNA: TGCAGTGCTAGTAGGCGGGGGTCTAACACCGGGGAGCTGTTTTTT. It yields the protein CSASRRGSNTGELFF.

This clonotype occurred a few times. The chain recombines TRBV7-2 with TRBJ2-1; D perhaps matches TRBD2 (5 bases). The CDR3 consists of 15 residues. Germline CDR1 and CDR2: SGHTA and FQGNSA. Trimming took 4 bases from V and 6 from J, leaving 16 bases between them. Here the CDR3 DNA reads TGTGCCAGCAGCTCATGGGCTACCGCGGGCAATGAGCAGTTCTTC. It specifies CASSSWATAGNEQFF.

Remarks on this clonotype: A single base separates this from a much larger clone, so it may be a read error. The chain recombines TRBV19 with TRBJ2-1; no reliable D call. The length of the CDR3 is 11 residues. Germline loops: CDR1 LNHDA, CDR2 SQIVND (reference sequence). The DNA of the CDR3 is TGTGCCAGTGGTATTCGTAGTGAGCAGTTCTTC. This translates into CASGIRSEQFF.

This rearrangement joins TRBV29-1 to TRBJ2-3, with D tentatively TRBD2 (6 bases). CDR3 size: 15 residues. Trimming left V 2 bases short and J 4 bases short, with 16 bases between. Germline CDR1 and CDR2: SQVTM and ANQGSEA. CDR3 loop: CSVEPLDGGADTQYF. The CDR3 DNA reads TGCAGCGTTGAACCCTTAGACGGGGGAGCAGATACGCAGTATTTT.

Regarding this clonotype: Relative to the germline gene, one junction end is altered; a read error may explain this. This chain links TRBV11-3 with TRBJ2-7, with unresolved D. CDR3 size: 15 residues. Germline CDR1 is SGHNT and CDR2 is YENEEA. The CDR3 reads CASSLRSGHLYERYF. The CDR3 DNA reads as TGTGCCAGCAGCTTAAGGTCCGGGCACCTATACGAGCGGTACTTC.

This clonotype has ten or more counts. The rearrangement links TRBV28 to TRBJ2-5, with TRBD2 as a possible D gene (6 bases). V lost 3 bases, J lost 5 bases, and 10 bases lay in between. The CDR3 is made up of 13 amino acids. Germline V lookup: CDR1 MDHEN, CDR2 SYDVKM. CDR3 protein: CASSFPGDETQYF. DNA for the CDR3: TGTGCCAGCAGTTTTCCGGGAGACGAGACCCAGTACTTC.

There are many counts of this clonotype. The gene calls are TRBV6-1 and TRBJ1-1; TRBD1 matches 8 bases. CDR1 and CDR2 (germline): MNHNS, SASEGT. CDR3 length: 14 amino acids. The ends lost 7 bases at V and 3 bases at J; junction bases unmatched: 7. In nucleotides, the CDR3 is TGTGCCAGCACATTAAGACAGGGGCACACTGAAGCTTTCTTT. This translates into CASTLRQGHTEAFF.

A remark on this clonotype: It may be a read error: a sequence one base away is much more abundant. The V call is TRBV20-1, the J call TRBJ2-5; 9 positions agree with TRBD2. J lost 4 bases, V lost 5 bases, and 11 bases had no gene match. The CDR3 has 15 residues. Germline V gene sequence: CDR1 DFQATT, CDR2 SNEGSKA (reference sequence). The CDR3 region has the DNA TGCAGTGCTGAAACTCCGGGACTAGCTCGAGAGACCCAGTACTTC. It specifies CSAETPGLARETQYF.

The chain carries TRBV12-3 or TRBV12-4 and TRBJ2-1; TRBD1 aligns across 8 bases. The CDR3 covers 16 residues. The J segment lost 6 bases and the V segment lost 6 bases, leaving 13 bases of the junction unmatched. This chain's CDR3 is CASSSPDRVMVNEQFF. The CDR3 DNA sequence: TGTGCCAGCAGCTCCCCGGACAGGGTCATGGTCAATGAGCAGTTCTTC.

The J gene is TRBJ2-7, the V gene TRBV12-3 or TRBV12-4; TRBD1 aligns across 7 bases. The CDR3 loop spans 17 amino acids. Trimming removed 4 bases from V and 0 bases from J; junction bases left unmatched: 12. Written as DNA, the CDR3 is TGTGCCAGCAGTTCCGGGACAGCCACAGCCCGCTCCTACGAGCAGTACTTC. As protein: CASSSGTATARSYEQYF.